These T cell receptor beta chains were read from a single sample in a study of T-cell memory formation after mild COVID-19. TCRdb re-analysed the 5' RACE reads in MiXCR, keeping a single row per CDR3 protein. The profile shows some 300,000 distinct CDR3 sequences, 20% to 25% of them singletons. What was sequenced was PBMCs or a T cell subset sorted from them (not recorded which). The receptor set was obtained from a man aged 18 to 29 who had mild COVID-19 (a few samples of this study predate the infection). Cell type and time point are not known. Each CDR3 is given with its conserved first and last residue. D genes are given only for firm matches. For some rows the clone size is stated as once, few or many, or as a class when expanded; others skip it.

clone_size	v_call	j_call	d_call	cdr3_nt	cdr3_aa
few	TRBV29-1	TRBJ2-3	TRBD1	TGCAGCGTTGAGGAGGGACAGGTTAAAGTATCAGATACGCAGTATTTT	CSVEEGQVKVSDTQYF
few	TRBV27	TRBJ1-6	NA	TGTGCCAGCAGGATAGACGTAAATAATTCACCCCTCCACTTT	CASRIDVNNSPLHF
once	TRBV5-1	TRBJ2-5	NA	TGCGCCAGCAGCTCAACGACAGCCCAAGAGACCCAGTACTTC	CASSSTTAQETQYF
NA	TRBV7-2	TRBJ1-2	NA	TGTGCCAGCAGCTTCACCTGGGACACCCAGCTTTTTGGCTACACCTTC	CASSFTWDTQLFGYTF
NA	TRBV3-1	TRBJ1-6	NA	TGTGCCAGCAGCCAAAGGACCGCTCGATCGGCACCCCTCCACTTT	CASSQRTARSAPLHF
many	TRBV4-3	TRBJ2-1	NA	TGCGCCAGCAGCCAGGGGGCGCCGAACAATGAGCAGTTCTTC	CASSQGAPNNEQFF
NA	TRBV20-1	TRBJ2-1	NA	TGCAGTGCTAGGAGTCTTACCTTGTACTACAATGAGCAGTTCTTC	CSARSLTLYYNEQFF
NA	TRBV25-1	TRBJ1-4	NA	TGTGCCAGCAGCCCCTCCGGGACCGCTGAAAAACTGTTTTTT	CASSPSGTAEKLFF
many	TRBV4-1	TRBJ1-1	NA	TGCGCCAGCAGCCAGGTGAACACTGAAGCTTTCTTT	CASSQVNTEAFF
NA	TRBV12-3/TRBV12-4	TRBJ1-2	NA	TGTGCCAGCACTCCCCGAGCAGTAAATGGCTACACCTTC	CASTPRAVNGYTF
NA	TRBV3-1	TRBJ1-4	NA	TGTGCCAGCAGCCAAGGCAGGGGATGGGATGAAAAACTGTTTTTT	CASSQGRGWDEKLFF
NA	TRBV20-1	TRBJ1-5	NA	TGCAGTGCTAGAGACAGGGCTCAGCCCCAGCATTTT	CSARDRAQPQHF
few	TRBV20-1	TRBJ2-1	NA	TGCAGTGCTAGAGATCCTTTGGCGGGGGAGCAGTTCTTC	CSARDPLAGEQFF
many	TRBV5-1	TRBJ2-1	NA	TGCGCCAGCAGCTTGACTAGGAATGAGCAGTTCTTC	CASSLTRNEQFF
NA	TRBV6-5	TRBJ1-3	NA	TGTGCCAGCAGTTTGGGTCAGGTGGCTGGAAACACCATATATTTT	CASSLGQVAGNTIYF
few	TRBV5-1	TRBJ1-1	TRBD1	TGCGCCAGCAGCTTGTTTTTGAGGGGGACAGGGGTCATGAACACTGAAGCTTTCTTT	CASSLFLRGTGVMNTEAFF
few	TRBV29-1	TRBJ2-6	NA	TGCAGCGTTGAAGATCCCAACGACACCCCCTCTGGGGCCAACGTCCTGACTTTC	CSVEDPNDTPSGANVLTF
few	TRBV4-2	TRBJ2-3	TRBD2	TGTGCCAGCAGCCAACGGACTAGCAGGGCTCCCGATACGCAGTATTTT	CASSQRTSRAPDTQYF
few	TRBV20-1	TRBJ1-6	TRBD1	TGCAGTGCTAGGGGGACAGACGTTTCACCCCTCCACTTT	CSARGTDVSPLHF
NA	TRBV12-3/TRBV12-4	TRBJ1-2	NA	TGTGCCAGCAGTTTAGGTAGGACAGAATTCAACTATGGCTACACCTTC	CASSLGRTEFNYGYTF
NA	TRBV18	TRBJ2-3	NA	TGTGCCAGCTCACCTTCGGACAACACAGATACGCAGTATTTT	CASSPSDNTDTQYF
NA	TRBV11-2	TRBJ2-2	NA	TGTGCCAGCAGCGAGGACTCGGGATGGACCGGGGAGCTGTTTTTT	CASSEDSGWTGELFF
NA	TRBV7-6	TRBJ1-1	NA	TGTGCCAGCAGCGGGGAGGACGGGGAAGCTTTCTTT	CASSGEDGEAFF
NA	TRBV5-5	TRBJ1-1	NA	TGTGCCAGCAGCTTGCTGACAACCGAGGCCATGAACACTGAAGCTTTCTTT	CASSLLTTEAMNTEAFF
few	TRBV12-3/TRBV12-4	TRBJ1-1	TRBD1	TGTGCCAGCAGCTGGGACAGGGGAGCTTTCTTT	CASSWDRGAFF
NA	TRBV4-1	TRBJ2-3	NA	TGCGCCAGCAGCCAGTCCCGGGGCGAGCAAGCGCAGTATTTT	CASSQSRGEQAQYF
NA	TRBV20-1	TRBJ2-5	TRBD2	TGCAGTGCTAGAGATCCAGCGGGGGGAGTCGTTTCTGAGACCCAGTACTTC	CSARDPAGGVVSETQYF
many	TRBV20-1	TRBJ2-3	NA	TGCAGTGCCAAGGGTCTAAACACAGATACGCAGTATTTT	CSAKGLNTDTQYF
few	TRBV15	TRBJ2-1	NA	TGTGCCACCAGCCGAGGGGAAGTTGAGCAGTTCTTC	CATSRGEVEQFF
few	TRBV5-1	TRBJ2-1	NA	TGCGCCAGCAGCTTGGGGGTGTCTGAGCAGTTCTTC	CASSLGVSEQFF
NA	TRBV5-8	TRBJ1-6	NA	TGTGCCAGCAGCCCAAGATGGGGGGCCTTCCCCAATTCACCCCTCCACTTT	CASSPRWGAFPNSPLHF
many	TRBV29-1	TRBJ1-2	NA	TGCAGCGTTGACGGACAGCCTCTCTTC	CSVDGQPLF
few	TRBV20-1	TRBJ1-4	NA	TGCAGTGCCCAGGTGGGGGGGAATGAAAAACTGTTTTTT	CSAQVGGNEKLFF
NA	TRBV7-2	TRBJ1-6	TRBD1	TGTGCCAGCAGCTACTTACAGGGGGCGATTTCACCCCTCCACTTT	CASSYLQGAISPLHF
few	TRBV9	TRBJ1-1	TRBD1	TGTGCCAGCAGCGTAGGGCCGACAGGGCCCGAAGCTTTCTTT	CASSVGPTGPEAFF
few	TRBV20-1	TRBJ1-5	NA	TGCAGTGCTGTTCGGGACACCAATCAGCCCCAGCATTTT	CSAVRDTNQPQHF
few	TRBV5-1	TRBJ2-5	NA	TGCGCCAGCAGCTTGGTGGGGGCCTTGGGGGAGACCCAGTACTTC	CASSLVGALGETQYF